These T cell receptor beta chains were read from a single sample in a study of sequential checkpoint blockade in melanoma. Measured with immunoSEQ multiplex PCR; TCRdb has only the in-frame clones, and not every one. The sample includes over 10,000 clones, roughly 78% seen only once; the top ten take 27%. Material: CD8+ T cells sorted from blood (inferred from file names), obtained from a patient given nivolumab and ipilimumab in sequence. These receptors all come from a human donor with melanoma. Both conserved end residues are part of each CDR3. D genes are given only for firm matches. Not all rows give a size; the values are once, few, many and, for expanded clones, a class.

. TRBD1 TRBJ1-6 TRBV13 CASSDRGHNSPLHF TGTGCCAGCAGCGACAGGGGGCATAATTCACCCCTCCACTTT
. . TRBJ2-5 TRBV11-3 CASSFGGPGGTQYF TGTGCCAGCAGCTTCGGGGGGCCGGGTGGGACCCAGTACTTC
medium-sized TRBD1 TRBJ1-4 TRBV29-1 CSVAGVWTGDEKLFF TGCAGCGTTGCCGGGGTTTGGACAGGGGATGAAAAACTGTTTTTT
. . TRBJ1-2 TRBV29-1 CSIREAIYGYTF TGCAGCATTAGGGAGGCCATCTATGGCTACACCTTC
. . TRBJ2-3 TRBV10-2 CASSDPVSGTDTQYF TGCGCCAGCAGTGACCCCGTTAGCGGCACAGATACGCAGTATTTT
few . TRBJ2-1 TRBV2 CASSAKAYYNEQFF TGTGCCAGCAGTGCCAAAGCGTATTACAATGAGCAGTTCTTC
few . TRBJ2-1 TRBV27 CASSWGDSYNEQFF TGTGCCAGCAGTTGGGGGGACTCCTACAATGAGCAGTTCTTC
. . TRBJ2-1 TRBV19 CASSSRGGEYNEQFF TGTGCCAGTAGCTCAAGAGGGGGAGAATACAATGAGCAGTTCTTC
. TRBD2 TRBJ2-2 TRBV30 CAWGLAGGELFF TGTGCCTGGGGACTAGCGGGAGGGGAGCTGTTTTTT
once . TRBJ2-7 TRBV4-1 CASSQVGRYEQYF TGCGCCAGCAGCCAAGTGGGGAGATACGAGCAGTACTTC
. . TRBJ2-7 TRBV21-1 CASIRRLAGVEQYF TGTGCCAGCATCAGGAGGCTAGCGGGAGTCGAGCAGTACTTC
. . TRBJ2-7 TRBV7-7 CASSLSLTALRRSYEQYF TGTGCTAGCAGCTTGTCATTAACAGCACTGCGACGATCCTACGAGCAGTACTTC
. . TRBJ2-1 TRBV6-4 CASSEVRGDPLNEQFF TGTGCCAGCAGTGAGGTCAGGGGAGACCCCTTGAATGAGCAGTTCTTC
. . TRBJ1-2 TRBV10-3 CAIRAGDYGYTF TGTGCCATCAGGGCAGGGGACTATGGCTACACCTTC
. TRBD2 TRBJ2-1 TRBV11-2 CASSLAGLAGSSYNEQFF TGTGCCAGCAGCTTAGCCGGACTAGCGGGGAGCTCCTACAATGAGCAGTTCTTC
. . TRBJ1-2 TRBV5-6 CASSLLASLAYGYTF TGTGCCAGCAGCTTGCTGGCCAGCCTAGCCTATGGCTACACCTTC
. . TRBJ2-2 TRBV19 CASSSLVRANTGELFF TGTGCCAGTAGTAGTCTAGTTCGGGCGAACACCGGGGAGCTGTTTTTT